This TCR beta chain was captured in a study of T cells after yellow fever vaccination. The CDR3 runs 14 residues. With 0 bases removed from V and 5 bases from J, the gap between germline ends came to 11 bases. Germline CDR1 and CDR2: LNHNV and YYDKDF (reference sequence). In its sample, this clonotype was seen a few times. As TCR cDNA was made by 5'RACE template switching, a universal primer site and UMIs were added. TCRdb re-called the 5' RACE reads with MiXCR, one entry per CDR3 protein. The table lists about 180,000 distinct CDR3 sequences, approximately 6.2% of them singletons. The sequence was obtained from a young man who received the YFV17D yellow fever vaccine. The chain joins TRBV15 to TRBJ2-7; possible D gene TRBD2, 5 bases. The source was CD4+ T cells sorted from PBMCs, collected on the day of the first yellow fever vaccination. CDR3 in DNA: TGTGCCACCAGCAGAGATTACAGCGGTGACGAGCAGTACTTC. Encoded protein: CATSRDYSGDEQYF.